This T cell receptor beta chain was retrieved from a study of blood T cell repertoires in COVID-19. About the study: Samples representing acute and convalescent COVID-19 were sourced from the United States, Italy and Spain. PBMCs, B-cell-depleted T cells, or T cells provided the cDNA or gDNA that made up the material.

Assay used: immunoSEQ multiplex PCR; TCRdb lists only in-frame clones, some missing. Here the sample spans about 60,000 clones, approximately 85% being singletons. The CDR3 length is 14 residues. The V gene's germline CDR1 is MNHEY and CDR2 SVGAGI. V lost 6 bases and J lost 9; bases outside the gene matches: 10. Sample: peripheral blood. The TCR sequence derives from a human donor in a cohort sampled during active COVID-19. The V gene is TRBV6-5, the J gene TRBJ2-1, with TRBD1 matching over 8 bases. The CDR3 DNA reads TGTGCCAGCAGGGTGACAGGGGCGGACGGTGAGCAGTTCTTC. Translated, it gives CASRVTGADGEQFF.